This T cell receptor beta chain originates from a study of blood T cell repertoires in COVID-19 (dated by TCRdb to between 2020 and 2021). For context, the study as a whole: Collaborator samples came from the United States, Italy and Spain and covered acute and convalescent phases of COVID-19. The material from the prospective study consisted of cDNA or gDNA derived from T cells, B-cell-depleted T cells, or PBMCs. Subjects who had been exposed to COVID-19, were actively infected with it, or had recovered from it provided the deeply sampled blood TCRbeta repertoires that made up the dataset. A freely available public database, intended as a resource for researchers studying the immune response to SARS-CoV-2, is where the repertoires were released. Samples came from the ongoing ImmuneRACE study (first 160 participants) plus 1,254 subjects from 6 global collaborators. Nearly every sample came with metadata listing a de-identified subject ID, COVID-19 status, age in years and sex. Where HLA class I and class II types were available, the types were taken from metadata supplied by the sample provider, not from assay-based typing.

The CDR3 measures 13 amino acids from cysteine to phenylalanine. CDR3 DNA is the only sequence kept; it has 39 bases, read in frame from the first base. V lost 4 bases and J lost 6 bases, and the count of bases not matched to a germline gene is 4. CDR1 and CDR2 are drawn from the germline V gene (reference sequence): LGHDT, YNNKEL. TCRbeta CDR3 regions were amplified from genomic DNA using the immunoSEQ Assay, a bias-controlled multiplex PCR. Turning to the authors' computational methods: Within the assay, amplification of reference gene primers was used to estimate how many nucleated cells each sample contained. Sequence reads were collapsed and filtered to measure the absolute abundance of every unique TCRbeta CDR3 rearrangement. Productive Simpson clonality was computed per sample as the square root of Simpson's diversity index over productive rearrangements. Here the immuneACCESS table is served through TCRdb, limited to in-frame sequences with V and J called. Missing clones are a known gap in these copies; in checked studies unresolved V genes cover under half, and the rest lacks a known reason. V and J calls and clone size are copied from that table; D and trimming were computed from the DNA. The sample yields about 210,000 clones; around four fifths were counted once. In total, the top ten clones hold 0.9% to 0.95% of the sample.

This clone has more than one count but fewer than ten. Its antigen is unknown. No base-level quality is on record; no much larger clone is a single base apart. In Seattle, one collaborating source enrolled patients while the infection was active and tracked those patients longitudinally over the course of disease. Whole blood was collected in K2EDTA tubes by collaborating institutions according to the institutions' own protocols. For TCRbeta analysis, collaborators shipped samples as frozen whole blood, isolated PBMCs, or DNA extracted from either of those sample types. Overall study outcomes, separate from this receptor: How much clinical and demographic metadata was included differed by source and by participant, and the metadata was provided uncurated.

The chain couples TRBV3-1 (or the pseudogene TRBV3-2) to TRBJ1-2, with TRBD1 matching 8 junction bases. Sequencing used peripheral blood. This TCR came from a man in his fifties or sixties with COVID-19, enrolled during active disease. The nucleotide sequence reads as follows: TGTGCCAGCAGCCGCGGACAGGGCGATGGCTACACCTTC. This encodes CASSRGQGDGYTF.